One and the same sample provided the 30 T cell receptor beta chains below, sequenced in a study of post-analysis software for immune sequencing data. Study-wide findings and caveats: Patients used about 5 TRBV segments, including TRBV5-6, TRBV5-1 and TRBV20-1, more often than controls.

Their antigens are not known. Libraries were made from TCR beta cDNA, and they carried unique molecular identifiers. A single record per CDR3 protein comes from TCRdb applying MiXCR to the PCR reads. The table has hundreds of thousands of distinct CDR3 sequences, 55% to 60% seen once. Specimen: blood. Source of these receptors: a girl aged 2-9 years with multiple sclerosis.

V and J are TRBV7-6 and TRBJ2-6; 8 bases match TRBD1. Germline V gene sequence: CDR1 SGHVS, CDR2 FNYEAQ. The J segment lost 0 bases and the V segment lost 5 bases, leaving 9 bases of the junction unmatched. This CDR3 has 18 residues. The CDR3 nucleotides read TGTGCCAGCAGCGAAGGACAGGGTCCTCCCTCTGGGGCCAACGTCCTGACTTTC. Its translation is CASSEGQGPPSGANVLTF.

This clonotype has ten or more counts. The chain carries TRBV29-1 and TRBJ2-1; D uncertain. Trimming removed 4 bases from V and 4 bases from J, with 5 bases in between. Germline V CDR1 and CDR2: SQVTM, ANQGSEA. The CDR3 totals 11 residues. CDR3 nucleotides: TGCAGCGTTGGCAAATACAATGAGCAGTTCTTC. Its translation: CSVGKYNEQFF.

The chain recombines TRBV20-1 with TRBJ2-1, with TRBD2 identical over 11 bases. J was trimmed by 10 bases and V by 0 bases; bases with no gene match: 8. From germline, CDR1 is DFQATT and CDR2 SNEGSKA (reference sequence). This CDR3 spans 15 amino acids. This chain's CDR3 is CSARDTSGGPGEQFF. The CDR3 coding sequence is TGCAGTGCTAGAGATACTAGCGGGGGCCCTGGGGAGCAGTTCTTC.

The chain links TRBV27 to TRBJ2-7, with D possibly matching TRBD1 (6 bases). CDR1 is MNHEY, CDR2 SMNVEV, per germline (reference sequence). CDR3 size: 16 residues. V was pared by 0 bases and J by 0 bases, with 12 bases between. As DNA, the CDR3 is TGTGCCAGCAGTTTATCGCGACAGGTCAGCTCCTACGAGCAGTACTTC. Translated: CASSLSRQVSSYEQYF.

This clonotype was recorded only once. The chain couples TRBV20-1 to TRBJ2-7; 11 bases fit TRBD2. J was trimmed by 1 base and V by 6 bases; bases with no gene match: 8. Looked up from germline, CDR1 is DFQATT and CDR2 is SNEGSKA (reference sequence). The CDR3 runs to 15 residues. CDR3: CSAKTGLAVSYEQYF. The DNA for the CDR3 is TGCAGTGCCAAAACGGGACTAGCGGTTTCCTACGAGCAGTACTTC.

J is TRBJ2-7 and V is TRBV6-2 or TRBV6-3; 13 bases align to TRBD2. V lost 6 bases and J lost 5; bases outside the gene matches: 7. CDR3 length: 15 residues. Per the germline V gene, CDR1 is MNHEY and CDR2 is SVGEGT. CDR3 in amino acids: CASRYRLAGGHEQYF. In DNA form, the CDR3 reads TGTGCCAGCAGATACCGACTAGCGGGAGGCCACGAGCAGTACTTC.

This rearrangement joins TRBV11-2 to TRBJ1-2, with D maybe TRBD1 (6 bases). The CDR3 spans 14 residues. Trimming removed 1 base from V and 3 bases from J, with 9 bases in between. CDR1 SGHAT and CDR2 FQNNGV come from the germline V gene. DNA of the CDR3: TGTGCCAGCAGCTTAGGACAGGTCCACTATGGCTACACCTTC. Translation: CASSLGQVHYGYTF.

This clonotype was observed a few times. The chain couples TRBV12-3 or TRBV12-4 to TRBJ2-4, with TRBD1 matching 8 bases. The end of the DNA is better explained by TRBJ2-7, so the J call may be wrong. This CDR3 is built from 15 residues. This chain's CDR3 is CASSFERQGSNEQYF. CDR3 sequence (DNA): TGTGCCAGCAGTTTCGAGAGACAGGGGTCCAACGAGCAGTACTTC.

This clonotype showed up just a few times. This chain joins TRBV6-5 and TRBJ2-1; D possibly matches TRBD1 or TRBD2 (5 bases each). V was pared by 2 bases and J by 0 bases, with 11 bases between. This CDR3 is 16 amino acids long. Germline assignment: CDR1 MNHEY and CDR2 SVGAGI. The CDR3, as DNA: TGTGCCAGCAGTTACGGGGGTACCAGCTCCTACAATGAGCAGTTCTTC. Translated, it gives CASSYGGTSSYNEQFF.

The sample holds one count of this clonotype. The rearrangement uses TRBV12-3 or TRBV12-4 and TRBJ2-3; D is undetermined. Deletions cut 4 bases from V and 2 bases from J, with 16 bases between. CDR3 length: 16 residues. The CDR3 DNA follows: TGTGCCAGCAGTTCTCGGGCCTCTCCGCCCACAGATACGCAGTATTTT. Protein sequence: CASSSRASPPTDTQYF.

The CDR3 coding sequence is TGTGCCAGCAGGCGGGGGGTAGGGGAGACCCAGTACTTC. Translation: CASRRGVGETQYF. The chain uses TRBV6-1 and TRBJ2-7, with 8 nucleotides matching TRBD2. The J call may be mistaken, given a closer DNA end match to TRBJ2-5. The CDR3 contains 13 residues. Germline loops: CDR1 MNHNS, CDR2 SASEGT.

CDR3 residues: CASSLAIGPRQTDTQYF. CDR3 DNA sequence: TGTGCCAGCAGCTTAGCAATCGGACCAAGGCAGACAGATACGCAGTATTTT. J is TRBJ2-3 and V is TRBV7-2; D call uncertain. The V gene's germline CDR1 is SGHTA and CDR2 FQGNSA. This CDR3 contains 17 residues. V was cut by 0 bases and J by 3 bases, with 16 bases left in between.

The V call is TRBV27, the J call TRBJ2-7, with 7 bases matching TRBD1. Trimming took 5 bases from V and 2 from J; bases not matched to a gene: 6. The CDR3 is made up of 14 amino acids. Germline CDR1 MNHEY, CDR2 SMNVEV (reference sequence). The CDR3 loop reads CASSVDRWTYEQYF. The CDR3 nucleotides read TGTGCCAGCAGTGTGGACAGGTGGACCTACGAGCAGTACTTC.

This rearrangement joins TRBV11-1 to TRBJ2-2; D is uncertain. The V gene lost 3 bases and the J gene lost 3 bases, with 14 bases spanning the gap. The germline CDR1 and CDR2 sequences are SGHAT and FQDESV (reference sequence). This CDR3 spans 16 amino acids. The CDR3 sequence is CASSFPVERHTGELFF. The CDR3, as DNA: TGTGCCAGCAGCTTCCCCGTGGAGCGACACACCGGGGAGCTGTTTTTT.

In DNA form, the CDR3 reads TGTGCCAGCTCACCACCGCATAGGGGTTTCTATGGCTACACCTTC. Translated, it gives CASSPPHRGFYGYTF. This sequence joins TRBV18 and TRBJ1-2, with a tentative D call TRBD1 (5 bases). Looked up from germline, CDR1 is KGHSH and CDR2 is LQKENI. Trimming removed 0 bases from V and 4 bases from J, with 12 bases in between. The CDR3 spans 15 residues. The full variable domain, completed using reference TRBV18 and TRBJ1-2, is NAGVMQNPRHLVRRRGQEARLRCSPMKGHSHVYWYRQLPEEGLKFMVYLQKENIIDESGMPKERFSAEFPKEGPSILRIQQVVRGDSAAYFCASSPPHRGFYGYTFGSGTRLTVV.

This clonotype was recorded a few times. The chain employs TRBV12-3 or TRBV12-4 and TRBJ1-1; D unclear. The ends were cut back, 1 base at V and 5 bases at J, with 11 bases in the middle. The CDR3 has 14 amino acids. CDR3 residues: CASSLGVMRTEAFF. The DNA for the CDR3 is TGTGCCAGCAGTTTAGGGGTAATGAGGACTGAAGCTTTCTTT.

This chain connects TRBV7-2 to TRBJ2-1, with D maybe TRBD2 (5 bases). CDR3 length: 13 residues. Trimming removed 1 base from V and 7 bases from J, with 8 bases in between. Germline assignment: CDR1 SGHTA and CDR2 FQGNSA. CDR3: CASSLERLNEQFF. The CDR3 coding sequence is TGTGCCAGCAGCTTAGAGCGACTAAATGAGCAGTTCTTC.

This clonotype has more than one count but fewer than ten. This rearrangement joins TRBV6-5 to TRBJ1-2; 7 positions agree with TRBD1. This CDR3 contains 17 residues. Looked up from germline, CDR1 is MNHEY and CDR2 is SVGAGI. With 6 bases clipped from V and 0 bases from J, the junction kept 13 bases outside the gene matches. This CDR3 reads CASSYRDSPIANYGYTF. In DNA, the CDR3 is TGTGCCAGCAGCTACAGGGACAGCCCCATAGCTAACTATGGCTACACCTTC.

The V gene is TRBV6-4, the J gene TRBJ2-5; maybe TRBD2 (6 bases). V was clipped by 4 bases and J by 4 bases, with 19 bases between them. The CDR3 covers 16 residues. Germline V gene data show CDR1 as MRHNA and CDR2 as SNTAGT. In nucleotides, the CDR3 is TGTGCCAGCAGTGGTGCCCCGGGACTCCTTCGAGAGACCCAGTACTTC. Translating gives CASSGAPGLLRETQYF.

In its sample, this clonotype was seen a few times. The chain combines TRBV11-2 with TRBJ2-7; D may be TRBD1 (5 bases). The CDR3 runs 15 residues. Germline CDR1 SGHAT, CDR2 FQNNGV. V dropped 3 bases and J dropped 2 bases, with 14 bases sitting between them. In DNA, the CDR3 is TGTGCCAGCAGCTTCGGGTCCAGCAGGGCCTACGAGCAGTACTTC. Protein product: CASSFGSSRAYEQYF. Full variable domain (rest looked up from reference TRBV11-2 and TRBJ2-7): EAGVAQSPRYKIIEKRQSVAFWCNPISGHATLYWYQQILGQGPKLLIQFQNNGVVDDSQLPKDRFSAERLKGVDSTLKIQPAKLEDSAVYLCASSFGSSRAYEQYFGPGTRLTVT.

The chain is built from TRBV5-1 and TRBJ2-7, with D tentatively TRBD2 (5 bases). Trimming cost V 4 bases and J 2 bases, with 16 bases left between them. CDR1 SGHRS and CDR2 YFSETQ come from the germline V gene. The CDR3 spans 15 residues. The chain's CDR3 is CASSLDSSGTYEQYF. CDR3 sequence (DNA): TGCGCCAGCAGCCTGGACTCTTCGGGGACCTACGAGCAGTACTTC.

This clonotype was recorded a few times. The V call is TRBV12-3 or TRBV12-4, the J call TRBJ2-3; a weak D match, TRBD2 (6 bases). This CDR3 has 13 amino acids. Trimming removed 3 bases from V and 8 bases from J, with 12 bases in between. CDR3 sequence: CASSFGGSGTQYF. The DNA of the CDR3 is TGTGCCAGCAGTTTTGGAGGGTCGGGTACGCAGTATTTT.

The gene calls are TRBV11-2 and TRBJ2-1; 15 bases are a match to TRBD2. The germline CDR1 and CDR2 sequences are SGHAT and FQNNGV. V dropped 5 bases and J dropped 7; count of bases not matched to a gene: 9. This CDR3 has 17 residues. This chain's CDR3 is CASSPRTSGGGKNEQFF. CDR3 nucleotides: TGTGCCAGCAGCCCCCGGACTAGCGGGGGGGGAAAAAATGAGCAGTTCTTC. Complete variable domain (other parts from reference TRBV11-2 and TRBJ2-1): EAGVAQSPRYKIIEKRQSVAFWCNPISGHATLYWYQQILGQGPKLLIQFQNNGVVDDSQLPKDRFSAERLKGVDSTLKIQPAKLEDSAVYLCASSPRTSGGGKNEQFFGPGTRLTVL.

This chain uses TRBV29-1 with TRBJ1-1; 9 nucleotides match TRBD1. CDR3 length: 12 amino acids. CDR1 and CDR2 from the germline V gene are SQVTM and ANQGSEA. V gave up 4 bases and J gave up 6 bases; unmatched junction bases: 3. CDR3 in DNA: TGCAGCGTTGCGCACAGGGGGCCTGAAGCTTTCTTT. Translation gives CSVAHRGPEAFF.

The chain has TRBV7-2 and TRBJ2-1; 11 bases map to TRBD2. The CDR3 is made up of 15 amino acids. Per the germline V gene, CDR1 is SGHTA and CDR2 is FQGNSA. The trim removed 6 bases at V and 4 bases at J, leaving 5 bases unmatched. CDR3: CASRPVAGGYNEQFF. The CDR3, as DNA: TGTGCCAGCAGACCCGTAGCGGGGGGGTACAATGAGCAGTTCTTC.

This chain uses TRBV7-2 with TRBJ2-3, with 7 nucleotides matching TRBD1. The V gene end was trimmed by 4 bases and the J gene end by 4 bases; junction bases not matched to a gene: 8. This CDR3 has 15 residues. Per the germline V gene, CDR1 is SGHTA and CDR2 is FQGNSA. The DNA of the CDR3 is TGTGCCAGCAGCTCTCGACAGGGAGACGCAGATACGCAGTATTTT. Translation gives CASSSRQGDADTQYF. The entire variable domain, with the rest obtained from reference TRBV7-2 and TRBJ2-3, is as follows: GAGVSQSPSNKVTEKGKDVELRCDPISGHTALYWYRQSLGQGLEFLIYFQGNSAPDKSGLPSDRFSAERTGGSVSTLTIQRTQQEDSAVYLCASSSRQGDADTQYFGPGTRLTVL.

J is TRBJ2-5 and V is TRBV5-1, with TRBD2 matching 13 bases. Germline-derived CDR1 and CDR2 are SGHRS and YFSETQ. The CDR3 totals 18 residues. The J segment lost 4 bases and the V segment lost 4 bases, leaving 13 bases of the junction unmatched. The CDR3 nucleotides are TGCGCCAGCAGCCCTAGACTAGCGGGAGGCCAGTACCGAGAGACCCAGTACTTC. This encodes CASSPRLAGGQYRETQYF.

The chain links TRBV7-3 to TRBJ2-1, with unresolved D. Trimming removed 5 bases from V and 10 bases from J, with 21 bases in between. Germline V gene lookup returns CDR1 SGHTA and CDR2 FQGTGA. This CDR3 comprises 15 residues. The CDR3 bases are TGTGCCAGCAGCCCTCTGGTGGCTAGTCTAAGCGAGCAGTTCTTC. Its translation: CASSPLVASLSEQFF.

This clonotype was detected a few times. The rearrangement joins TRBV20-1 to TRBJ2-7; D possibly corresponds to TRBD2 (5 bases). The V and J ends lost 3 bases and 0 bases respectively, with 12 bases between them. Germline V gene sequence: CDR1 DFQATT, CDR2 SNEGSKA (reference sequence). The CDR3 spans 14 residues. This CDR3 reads CSASGLALSYEQYF. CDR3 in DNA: TGCAGTGCTAGTGGCCTAGCTCTCTCCTACGAGCAGTACTTC.

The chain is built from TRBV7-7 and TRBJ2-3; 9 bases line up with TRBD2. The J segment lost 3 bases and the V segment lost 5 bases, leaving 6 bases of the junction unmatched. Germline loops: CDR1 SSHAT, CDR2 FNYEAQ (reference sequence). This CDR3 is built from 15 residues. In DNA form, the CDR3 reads TGTGCCAGCAGCGCCGGGACTAGCAGTACAGATACGCAGTATTTT. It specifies CASSAGTSSTDTQYF.